The clone carrying this TCR beta chain was seen many times. Germline V gene lookup returns CDR1 SGHDT and CDR2 YYEEEE. The trim removed 3 bases at V and 5 bases at J, leaving 13 bases unmatched. The CDR3 spans 16 residues. This entry belongs to a study of molecular identifiers for immune sequencing clone quantification. TCRdb re-called the PCR reads through MiXCR, storing one row per CDR3 protein. The sample holds about 630,000 distinct CDR3 sequences, around 25% seen once. This chain uses TRBV5-6 with TRBJ2-7; the match to TRBD2 covers 8 bases. This clonotype was obtained from a human donor in good health. Some libraries in this study had Jurkat cell RNA spiked in. Sequencing was performed on naive CD8+ T cells from blood, with Jurkat cell RNA spiked in. Subset indicated: FACS-sorted CD8+CD4-CCR7+CD45RA+ naive T cells. The CDR3 DNA sequence: TGTGCCAGCAGCTACCCACTAGCGGTCGATCCCGACGAGCAGTACTTC. It specifies CASSYPLAVDPDEQYF. The variable domain in full, with the rest retrieved from reference TRBV5-6 and TRBJ2-7, is DAGVTQSPTHLIKTRGQQVTLRCSPKSGHDTVSWYQQALGQGPQFIFQYYEEEERQRGNFPDRFSGHQFPNYSSELNVNALLLGDSALYLCASSYPLAVDPDEQYFGPGTRLTVT.